These 6 T cell receptor beta chains came from one sample sequenced in a study of T-cell reconstitution after alpha-beta-depleted transplantation in children. It was with unique molecular identifiers that the TCRbeta library was prepared. TCRdb passed the PCR reads through MiXCR, listing each CDR3 protein once. Among 450,000 to 600,000 distinct CDR3 sequences listed, approximately 16% were seen once. Sequencing used PBMCs from the stem cell graft donor, obtained from the stem cell graft. The origin of the receptors is a human donor who donated a stem cell graft to a child with acute lymphoblastic leukemia.

This clonotype was counted a few times. The chain recombines TRBV5-1 with TRBJ2-1; D is undetermined. The CDR3 sequence is 12 residues long. Germline CDR1 and CDR2: SGHRS and YFSETQ. The V gene lost 4 bases and the J gene lost 8 bases, with 10 bases spanning the gap. The CDR3 bases are TGCGCCAGCAGCCCTTATAAGGATGAGCAGTTCTTC. Translated: CASSPYKDEQFF.

V and J are TRBV12-3 or TRBV12-4 and TRBJ2-1; 14 nucleotides match TRBD2. This CDR3 contains 14 residues. The trim removed 5 bases at V and 12 bases at J, leaving 6 bases unmatched. CDR3 sequence (DNA): TGTGCCAGCAGTCAGGGGACTAGCGGGGGAGGGCAGTTCTTC. Residues: CASSQGTSGGGQFF.

On this clonotype: A much larger clonotype is one base distant, so this may be a read error. V is TRBV18 and J is TRBJ2-3, with D hard to call. The CDR3 loop spans 13 amino acids. V lost 2 bases and J lost 8, with 11 bases in between. CDR1 and CDR2 from the germline V gene are KGHSH and LQKENI. The CDR3 loop reads CASSPKEGCTQYF. The DNA for the CDR3 is TGTGCCAGCTCACCAAAAGAAGGCTGTACGCAGTATTTT. Filled out from reference TRBV18 and TRBJ2-3, the complete variable domain reads NAGVMQNPRHLVRRRGQEARLRCSPMKGHSHVYWYRQLPEEGLKFMVYLQKENIIDESGMPKERFSAEFPKEGPSILRIQQVVRGDSAAYFCASSPKEGCTQYFGPGTRLTVL.

The V and J genes are TRBV7-9 and TRBJ2-3; D gene uncertain. The CDR3 spans 14 residues. V lost 5 bases to trimming and J lost 1 base, with 10 bases between them. The V gene's germline CDR1 is SEHNR and CDR2 FQNEAQ (reference sequence). The CDR3 DNA sequence: TGTGCCAGCAGCCCTCCAGCAGGCACAGATACGCAGTATTTT. Protein: CASSPPAGTDTQYF.

This clonotype was counted ten times or more. The chain uses TRBV15 and TRBJ2-3; D is possibly TRBD2 (5 bases). Per the germline V gene, CDR1 is LNHNV and CDR2 is YYDKDF (reference sequence). With 8 bases removed from V and 5 bases from J, the gap between germline ends came to 17 bases. The CDR3 totals 14 residues. CDR3 nucleotides: TGTGCCACCTCCGTTCCGCCACGGGGAGATACGCAGTATTTT. Protein product: CATSVPPRGDTQYF.

The chain recombines TRBV20-1 with TRBJ1-3; 10 positions agree with TRBD1. From germline, CDR1 is DFQATT and CDR2 SNEGSKA (reference sequence). V was pared by 6 bases and J by 0 bases, with 11 bases of the junction left unmatched. There are 17 residues in the CDR3. In DNA form, the CDR3 reads TGCAGTGCCTCAGACAGGGGGCGAGTTGCCTCTGGAAACACCATATATTTT. This translates into CSASDRGRVASGNTIYF.